This T cell receptor beta chain appears in the sequencing data of a study of tumor and adjacent non-tumor tissue in lung cancer. Study details: The cohort had roughly 11 adenocarcinoma, 2 squamous cell and 1 small cell patients.

The CDR3 runs to 17 residues. J was trimmed by 9 bases and V by 4 bases; bases with no gene match: 19. Germline CDR1 reads SGHRS; CDR2 reads YFSETQ. A modified ARM-PCR protocol with three rounds of nested PCR amplified TCRbeta. TCRdb reprocessed the multiplex PCR reads with MiXCR, giving one entry per CDR3 protein. The repertoire includes some 200,000 distinct CDR3 sequences, 71% of them detected once, and about 23% sits in the top ten. The template was RNA from unsorted bulk tissue. The V call is TRBV5-1, the J call TRBJ2-1; 7 bases line up with TRBD2. Sequenced material: lung tumor tissue. The clonotype was recovered from a man in his fifties or sixties with non-small cell lung cancer. The CDR3 region is CASSTEGSSGPQREQFF. The CDR3 nucleotides are TGCGCCAGCAGCACCGAAGGATCTAGCGGTCCCCAGCGTGAGCAGTTCTTC.